These T cell receptor beta chains were read from a single sample in a study of cytomegalovirus exposure and HLA in healthy donors. Sequencing was performed with immunoSEQ multiplex PCR; in TCRdb, only in-frame clones are kept and a portion is missing. The sample has around 200,000 clones, approximately 82% seen once. The sample was PBMCs. The source of these receptors is a girl aged 2-9 years in good health and CMV-seropositive. The CDR3 runs from the conserved cysteine through the conserved F or W. D genes are given only for firm matches. The size of a clone is reported for some rows only, either as once, few or many, or as a class for expanded clones.

D: .; V: TRBV11-3; J: TRBJ2-6; size: once; DNA: TGTGCCAGCAGCTTAGAAGGGGATTCTGGGGCCAACGTCCTGACTTTC; CDR3: CASSLEGDSGANVLTF
D: .; V: TRBV6-4; J: TRBJ2-1; size: once; DNA: TGTGCCAGCAGTGGAACGCGGGAACGGCATGAGCAGTTCTTC; CDR3: CASSGTRERHEQFF
D: .; V: TRBV4-1; J: TRBJ1-2; size: .; DNA: TGCGCCAGCAGCCGGCCAGGGAATAATAACGGCTACACCTTC; CDR3: CASSRPGNNNGYTF
D: TRBD1; V: TRBV10-3; J: TRBJ2-7; size: .; DNA: TGTGCCATCAGTGACAGACAGGGGGGGTACGAGCAGTACTTC; CDR3: CAISDRQGGYEQYF
D: .; V: TRBV11-2; J: TRBJ1-2; size: .; DNA: TGTGCCAGCAGCTTAGCCCCCGACAAAGCTAACTATGGCTACACCTTC; CDR3: CASSLAPDKANYGYTF
D: TRBD1; V: TRBV27; J: TRBJ2-1; size: .; DNA: TGTGCCAGCAGCCTCGGGACAGGATCGCCCTACAATGAGCAGTTCTTC; CDR3: CASSLGTGSPYNEQFF
D: .; V: TRBV6-1; J: TRBJ2-3; size: few; DNA: TGTGCCAGCAGTAGCGGGCACCACCTCACAGATACGCAGTATTTT; CDR3: CASSSGHHLTDTQYF
D: .; V: TRBV27; J: TRBJ2-5; size: .; DNA: TGTGCCAGCAGTTTATATTTCGCCGGACAGAGGCAAGAGACCCAGTACTTC; CDR3: CASSLYFAGQRQETQYF
D: .; V: TRBV4-1; J: TRBJ2-2; size: few; DNA: TGCGCCAGCAGCCCAGTGCGGTCGGGCACCGGGGAGCTGTTTTTT; CDR3: CASSPVRSGTGELFF
D: .; V: TRBV9; J: TRBJ2-7; size: .; DNA: TGTGCCAGCAGCGTGGGGGGTATCTCCTACGAGCAGTACTTC; CDR3: CASSVGGISYEQYF
D: TRBD2; V: TRBV19; J: TRBJ2-2; size: .; DNA: TGTGCCAGTGGTTATAGCGGGGTATCGCTTGGGACCGGGGAGCTGTTTTTT; CDR3: CASGYSGVSLGTGELFF
D: .; V: TRBV9; J: TRBJ1-4; size: .; DNA: TGTGCCAGCAGCGTAGGGCCGGGAAGTGGTGAAAAACTGTTTTTT; CDR3: CASSVGPGSGEKLFF
D: .; V: TRBV5-6; J: TRBJ2-6; size: .; DNA: TGTGCCAGCAGCGGGACGGACTATGAAGGGGCCAACGTCCTGACTTTC; CDR3: CASSGTDYEGANVLTF
D: TRBD1; V: TRBV5-4; J: TRBJ2-1; size: .; DNA: TGTGCCAGCAGCTCGGGACAGGGGCAGTTTTTGGATGAGCAGTTCTTC; CDR3: CASSSGQGQFLDEQFF
D: .; V: TRBV5-8; J: TRBJ1-1; size: .; DNA: TGTGCCAGCAGCTTGATGGGCCAGTTCGACACTGAAGCTTTCTTT; CDR3: CASSLMGQFDTEAFF
D: .; V: TRBV25-1; J: TRBJ1-3; size: .; DNA: TGTGCCAGCAGTGAATGGAGAGGCTCTGGAAACACCATATATTTT; CDR3: CASSEWRGSGNTIYF
D: TRBD1; V: TRBV5-1; J: TRBJ1-2; size: .; DNA: TGCGCCAGCAGCTTGGTGACAGGGGGTAGATATGGCTACACCTTC; CDR3: CASSLVTGGRYGYTF
D: .; V: TRBV5-1; J: TRBJ2-1; size: few; DNA: TGCGCCAGCAGCTTAAGCTTTTCGGGGACTGCGCAGAATGAGCAGTTCTTC; CDR3: CASSLSFSGTAQNEQFF
D: .; V: TRBV14; J: TRBJ2-2; size: .; DNA: TGTGCCAGCAGCCCAAAGAAGGGGATAACCGGGGAGCTGTTTTTT; CDR3: CASSPKKGITGELFF
D: .; V: TRBV9; J: TRBJ2-7; size: .; DNA: TGTGCCAGCAGCGTAGAAGGGAGAGGTTACGAGCAGTACTTC; CDR3: CASSVEGRGYEQYF
D: TRBD2; V: TRBV4-2; J: TRBJ2-1; size: .; DNA: TGTGCCAGCAGCCAAGATCTTATAGGACTAGCGGGTAGGTATGAGCAGTTCTTC; CDR3: CASSQDLIGLAGRYEQFF
D: .; V: TRBV19; J: TRBJ1-2; size: .; DNA: TGTGCCAGTAGTATAGAGCGGGGGAGAGGCTACACCTTC; CDR3: CASSIERGRGYTF
D: TRBD2; V: TRBV5-5; J: TRBJ2-3; size: .; DNA: TGTGCCAGCAGCACTGGGACTAGCGTTGTCCAAGCAGATACGCAGTATTTT; CDR3: CASSTGTSVVQADTQYF
D: .; V: TRBV2; J: TRBJ2-7; size: .; DNA: TGTGCCAGCAGTGTCGGTCGGGGGAACGAGCAGTACTTC; CDR3: CASSVGRGNEQYF
D: TRBD2; V: TRBV27; J: TRBJ2-3; size: .; DNA: TGTGCCAGCAGCCGTGTAGCGGGAGGGACCACAGATACGCAGTATTTT; CDR3: CASSRVAGGTTDTQYF
D: TRBD1; V: TRBV6-5; J: TRBJ1-2; size: few; DNA: TGTGCCAGCTTCGACAGGGGGTTTAACTATGGCTACACCTTC; CDR3: CASFDRGFNYGYTF
D: TRBD1; V: TRBV12-5; J: TRBJ2-1; size: once; DNA: TGTGCTAGTGGTTTGCTCCGACAGGGTCATGAGCAGTTCTTC; CDR3: CASGLLRQGHEQFF
D: TRBD2; V: TRBV28; J: TRBJ2-7; size: .; DNA: TGTGCCAGCAGTTTATACCCCCAGGCGGGAGGCCCCTACGAGCAGTACTTC; CDR3: CASSLYPQAGGPYEQYF
D: TRBD1; V: TRBV2; J: TRBJ1-3; size: .; DNA: TGTGCCAGCAGGGACAGGGCTGACGGAAACACCATATATTTT; CDR3: CASRDRADGNTIYF
D: TRBD2; V: TRBV28; J: TRBJ2-4; size: .; DNA: TGTGCCAGCAGTCCGGGAGGCGCAGCCAAAAACATTCAGTACTTC; CDR3: CASSPGGAAKNIQYF
D: TRBD2; V: TRBV4-1; J: TRBJ2-1; size: .; DNA: TGCGCCAGCAGCCAACTGATACTAGCGGGAGGTCCCTACAATGAGCAGTTCTTC; CDR3: CASSQLILAGGPYNEQFF
D: TRBD1; V: TRBV5-1; J: TRBJ2-7; size: .; DNA: TGCGCCAGCAATTCGTTTCTGGGACAGGGGCAAAGCGAGCAGTACTTC; CDR3: CASNSFLGQGQSEQYF
D: .; V: TRBV20-1; J: TRBJ2-1; size: .; DNA: TGCAGTGCAAGCCTAGGAGGGGAGCAGTTCTTC; CDR3: CSASLGGEQFF
D: .; V: TRBV11-3; J: TRBJ2-5; size: .; DNA: TGTGCCAGCAGCTTAGCTTCAGGGCAGGAGACCCAGTACTTC; CDR3: CASSLASGQETQYF
D: TRBD2; V: TRBV4-2; J: TRBJ2-1; size: once; DNA: TGTGCCAGCAGCCAAGATTCCGGGAGGGGGGGCCGTGAGCAGTTCTTC; CDR3: CASSQDSGRGGREQFF
D: TRBD2; V: TRBV15; J: TRBJ2-1; size: .; DNA: TGTGCCACCAGCAGAGATTACGCTAGCGGGATTCATTATAATGAGCAGTTCTTC; CDR3: CATSRDYASGIHYNEQFF
D: TRBD1; V: TRBV28; J: TRBJ1-1; size: .; DNA: TGTGCCAGCAGCCTCATACAGGGGGCGCTTCAGGACACTGAAGCTTTCTTT; CDR3: CASSLIQGALQDTEAFF
D: .; V: TRBV11-2; J: TRBJ2-7; size: once; DNA: TGTGCCAGCAGGGGATGGGGGGGCTTAACCTACGAGCAGTACTTC; CDR3: CASRGWGGLTYEQYF
D: .; V: TRBV5-1; J: TRBJ1-2; size: .; DNA: TGCGCCAGCAGCTTCTCAGGGGATGGCTACACCTTC; CDR3: CASSFSGDGYTF
D: .; V: TRBV9; J: TRBJ2-5; size: .; DNA: TGTGCCAGCAGCGTAGCCCCCGGTACCCAAGAGACCCAGTACTTC; CDR3: CASSVAPGTQETQYF
D: .; V: TRBV19; J: TRBJ2-5; size: .; DNA: TGTGCCAGTAGTATCCTCGGGAGCCAAGAGACCCAGTACTTC; CDR3: CASSILGSQETQYF
D: .; V: TRBV19; J: TRBJ2-3; size: .; DNA: TGTGCCAGTAGTAAACTCCCCCATAAAACAGATACGCAGTATTTT; CDR3: CASSKLPHKTDTQYF
D: .; V: TRBV9; J: TRBJ2-7; size: .; DNA: TGTGCCAGCAGCCGACAGGCACAGGGCTACGAGCAGTACTTC; CDR3: CASSRQAQGYEQYF
D: TRBD2; V: TRBV19; J: TRBJ2-1; size: .; DNA: TGTGCCAGTACCCTAGCGGGAGGTTACAATGAGCAGTTCTTC; CDR3: CASTLAGGYNEQFF
D: TRBD1; V: TRBV11-2; J: TRBJ2-7; size: .; DNA: TGTGCCAGCAGCCTGATCCAGGGGGCCTACGAGCAGTACTTC; CDR3: CASSLIQGAYEQYF
D: .; V: TRBV2; J: TRBJ2-7; size: .; DNA: TGTGCCAGCAGTGGCAATTACGAGCAGTACTTC; CDR3: CASSGNYEQYF
D: .; V: TRBV18; J: TRBJ2-7; size: .; DNA: TGTGCCAGCTCACCAAGTGCAGGGGCCTACGAGCAGTACTTC; CDR3: CASSPSAGAYEQYF
D: .; V: TRBV11-2; J: TRBJ2-1; size: .; DNA: TGTGCCAGCAGCTTAGATCAGGCTACAAAGCAGTTCTTC; CDR3: CASSLDQATKQFF
D: .; V: TRBV4-1; J: TRBJ2-7; size: .; DNA: TGCGCCAGCAGCTCACAATATGACAACGAGCAGTACTTC; CDR3: CASSSQYDNEQYF
D: .; V: TRBV27; J: TRBJ1-2; size: .; DNA: TGTGCCAGCAGTCCCGACAGCTATGGCTACACCTTC; CDR3: CASSPDSYGYTF
D: .; V: TRBV5-1; J: TRBJ1-2; size: once; DNA: TGCGCCAGCAGCTTGGATTCCGGAGACTATGGCTACACCTTC; CDR3: CASSLDSGDYGYTF
D: .; V: TRBV6-5; J: TRBJ1-3; size: .; DNA: TGTGCCAGCAGTTACCTCCGGGCAGGGTCTGGAAACACCATATATTTT; CDR3: CASSYLRAGSGNTIYF
D: .; V: TRBV21-1; J: TRBJ2-7; size: few; DNA: TGTGCCAGCAGCACCCACAGACAGGGACTCTTACACGAGCAGTACTTC; CDR3: CASSTHRQGLLHEQYF
D: .; V: TRBV15; J: TRBJ2-7; size: .; DNA: TGTGCCACCAGCAGCCAGGACAGCTACGAGCAGTACTTC; CDR3: CATSSQDSYEQYF
D: .; V: TRBV4-1; J: TRBJ2-3; size: .; DNA: TGCGCCAGCAGCCATCAGGACAGGAGGGTGACAGATACGCAGTATTTT; CDR3: CASSHQDRRVTDTQYF